Listed here are 13 T cell receptor beta chains from one sample, sequenced in a study of blood T cell repertoires in COVID-19. Sequenced by immunoSEQ multiplex PCR; TCRdb stores in-frame clones only, minus some. The data show a few hundred thousand clones, 75% to 90% seen once. The sequenced sample was PBMCs or T cells enriched from blood (not recorded which). Receptor source: a man between 25 and 39 years old who had recovered from COVID-19.

This clone was recorded a few times. The J gene is TRBJ1-6, the V gene TRBV7-8, with 10 bases that match TRBD1. Germline V gives CDR1 SGHVS, CDR2 FQNEAQ. CDR3 length: 16 amino acids. J gave up 9 bases and V 3 bases, and 8 bases lay outside the gene matches. CDR3 region: CASSFLPGQGSSPLHF. CDR3 sequence (DNA): TGTGCCAGCAGCTTCCTACCGGGACAGGGGTCTTCACCCCTCCACTTT.

V is TRBV14 and J is TRBJ2-3; 12 bases are a match to TRBD2. The ends lost 0 bases at V and 5 bases at J; junction bases unmatched: 6. Per the germline V gene, CDR1 is SGHDN and CDR2 is FVKESK. CDR3 size: 17 residues. The CDR3 region is CASSQDRTSGKIDTQYF. CDR3 nucleotide sequence: TGTGCCAGCAGCCAAGATCGGACTAGCGGGAAAATAGATACGCAGTATTTT.

The CDR3, as DNA: TGTGCCAGTAGTATGGGACAGGTCCTCCAGGTAGCTGAAGCTTTCTTT. As protein: CASSMGQVLQVAEAFF. The chain recombines TRBV19 with TRBJ1-1; 8 bases are a match to TRBD1. The CDR3 extends over 16 amino acids. Germline V lookup: CDR1 LNHDA, CDR2 SQIVND (reference sequence). The V and J ends lost 3 bases and 6 bases, in that order; junction bases with no gene match: 12.

The genes are TRBV5-4 and TRBJ2-1; D might be TRBD1 (5 bases). Germline CDR1 SGHNT, CDR2 YYREEE (reference sequence). V was trimmed by 4 bases and J by 6 bases, leaving 20 bases between them. CDR3 size: 16 residues. The CDR3 loop is CASSDVGHDGANEQFF. The CDR3 bases are TGTGCCAGCAGCGACGTAGGGCACGATGGGGCCAATGAGCAGTTCTTC. Drawing the rest from reference TRBV5-4 and TRBJ2-1, the complete variable domain is ETGVTQSPTHLIKTRGQQVTLRCSSQSGHNTVSWYQQALGQGPQFIFQYYREEENGRGNFPPRFSGLQFPNYSSELNVNALELDDSALYLCASSDVGHDGANEQFFGPGTRLTVL.

With respect to this clone: This CDR3 is also generated by other DNA sequences in the sample. This sequence joins TRBV28 and TRBJ2-3; TRBD2 matches 10 bases. CDR1 MDHEN and CDR2 SYDVKM come from the germline V gene. The CDR3 is 14 residues long. V was pared by 6 bases and J by 2 bases, with 2 bases of the junction left unmatched. The CDR3 loop is CASSLAGDTDTQYF. The DNA of the CDR3 is TGTGCCAGCAGCCTAGCGGGGGACACAGATACGCAGTATTTT.

J is TRBJ2-3 and V is TRBV10-3; D might be TRBD2 (6 bases). V lost 8 bases, J lost 2 bases, and 20 bases lay in between. Germline assignment: CDR1 ENHRY and CDR2 SYGVKD. The length of the CDR3 is 16 residues. CDR3 amino acids: CAISRGTTEYTDTQYF. The CDR3, as DNA: TGTGCCATCTCGCGGGGCACAACAGAATACACAGATACGCAGTATTTT.

This chain connects TRBV18 to TRBJ2-5, with 7 positions matching TRBD1. This CDR3 has 14 residues. The germline V gene has CDR1 KGHSH and CDR2 LQKENI. V lost 4 bases to trimming and J lost 5 bases; unmatched junction nucleotides: 7. The CDR3 DNA reads as TGTGCCAGCTCACGAAGGGACAGTGGGGAGACCCAGTACTTC. Translation gives CASSRRDSGETQYF.

This chain connects TRBV10-3 to TRBJ1-1; D gene ambiguous. The V end was cut by 3 bases, the J end by 6 bases, with 8 bases between. CDR1 is ENHRY, CDR2 SYGVKD, per germline. The length of the CDR3 is 12 residues. CDR3 nucleotides: TGTGCCATCAGTGACATTAGCGCTGAAGCTTTCTTT. Translation gives CAISDISAEAFF.

The V gene is TRBV21-1, the J gene TRBJ2-3; TRBD2 is the table's D call, not checked against the DNA. TRBV21-1 is noted as a pseudogene. The CDR3 sequence is 16 residues long. The CDR3 DNA follows: TGTGCCAGCAGCAAAGTCCGGGGAAACAACACAGATACGCAGTATTTT. Encoded protein: CASSKVRGNNTDTQYF.

The chain is built from TRBV24-1 and TRBJ2-1; tentative D call: TRBD2 (5 bases). The germline gives CDR1 KGHDR, CDR2 SFDVKD. The germline V and J ends were trimmed by 4 bases and 2 bases, with 14 bases remaining between them. This CDR3 comprises 16 residues. Here the CDR3 reads CATSEGSPSPYNEQFF. DNA for the CDR3: TGTGCCACCAGTGAAGGGAGTCCCTCCCCCTACAATGAGCAGTTCTTC.

Worth noting for this clone: A much larger clone differs by one base, so this may be a read error. This rearrangement joins TRBV11-3 to TRBJ2-7; TRBD2 aligns across 11 bases. With V trimmed by 3 bases and J by 5 bases, 3 bases remained unmatched. This CDR3 comprises 14 residues. The germline V gene encodes CDR1 SGHNT and CDR2 YENEEA. The CDR3 region has the DNA TGTGCCAGCAGCTTGACTAGCGGGAACAACGAGCAGTACTTC. Encoded protein: CASSLTSGNNEQYF.

The rearrangement joins TRBV12-3 or TRBV12-4 to TRBJ2-1; D gene uncertain. The V end lost 6 bases, the J end lost 7 bases, and 13 bases lay between the germline ends. There are 13 residues in the CDR3. Here the CDR3 DNA reads TGTGCCAGCAGCGCCGCCAAACAAAATGAGCAGTTCTTC. The encoded protein is CASSAAKQNEQFF.

This clone has just a few counts. The chain combines TRBV30 with TRBJ2-7; TRBD1 is a possible D gene (6 bases). The germline V and J ends were trimmed by 3 bases and 0 bases, with 6 bases remaining between them. The CDR3 has 12 residues. Germline loops: CDR1 GTSNPN, CDR2 SVGIG (reference sequence). In DNA form, the CDR3 reads TGTGCCTGGAGGGACAGCTCCTACGAGCAGTACTTC. The encoded protein is CAWRDSSYEQYF.